The 27 T cell receptor beta chains given below trace back to one sample, sequenced in a study of PD-1 blockade in classical Hodgkin lymphoma (dated by TCRdb to about 2020). Read against the paper, the sample's time point label means: newly diagnosed, previously untreated cHL patient sample. The library was prepared using the immunoSEQ multiplex PCR assay. In its TCRdb copy, this immuneACCESS table keeps in-frame sequences only and misses some clones. Where compared with another copy, unresolved V genes explain less than half of these, and the others have no known cause. Here the sample has around 27,000 clones; 91% occur a single time. Clones ranked in the top ten supply approximately 3.8% of the sample. The specimen was peripheral blood mononuclear cells (PBMCs). The source of these receptors is a human donor with classical Hodgkin lymphoma.

The V call is TRBV6-6, the J call TRBJ2-5, with a possible D match to TRBD2 (6 bases). The CDR3 runs to 14 residues. The V gene's germline CDR1 is MNHNY and CDR2 SVGAGI (reference sequence). V lost 0 bases and J 7 bases, leaving 12 bases between the germline ends. The CDR3 DNA sequence: TGTGCCAGCAGTTACTCGAGGCAGGGAGGGACCCAGTACTTC. Amino acid sequence: CASSYSRQGGTQYF.

The V call is TRBV28, the J call TRBJ1-1; 7 bases align to TRBD1. The CDR3 length is 14 residues. J lost 10 bases, V lost 5 bases, and 13 bases had no gene match. The V gene's germline CDR1 is MDHEN and CDR2 SYDVKM. Written as DNA, the CDR3 is TGTGCCAGCAGTCCGCCGATGGCAGGGGGAAGAGCTTTCTTT. The encoded protein is CASSPPMAGGRAFF.

This rearrangement joins TRBV9 to TRBJ2-7; 7 nucleotides match TRBD2. Germline CDR1 SGDLS, CDR2 YYNGEE. This CDR3 spans 15 amino acids. The V gene end was trimmed by 0 bases and the J gene end by 2 bases; junction bases not matched to a gene: 5. CDR3 coding DNA: TGTGCCAGCAGCGTAGGGGCGGGAGCTCCCTACGAGCAGTACTTC. Protein product: CASSVGAGAPYEQYF.

The table lists this clone with a count of one. This chain connects TRBV5-1 to TRBJ2-3; D call uncertain. The CDR3 runs to 14 residues. Trimming removed 0 bases at V and 0 bases at J, with 5 bases between. The germline V gene has CDR1 SGHRS and CDR2 YFSETQ. The CDR3 loop reads CASSLVRSTDTQYF. The CDR3 bases are TGCGCCAGCAGCTTGGTTAGGAGCACAGATACGCAGTATTTT.

The chain combines TRBV11-2 with TRBJ2-7; D is perhaps TRBD2 (6 bases). The CDR3 sequence is 13 residues long. The V and J ends lost 5 bases and 7 bases respectively, with 15 bases between them. Germline V gene lookup returns CDR1 SGHAT and CDR2 FQNNGV. The CDR3 sequence is CASSMDYRGEQYF. The CDR3 nucleotides read TGTGCCAGCAGCATGGACTACCGTGGGGAGCAGTACTTC.

In its sample, this clone was seen once. The chain is built from TRBV18 and TRBJ2-1; 9 bases align to TRBD1. This CDR3 has 15 amino acids. The germline gives CDR1 KGHSH, CDR2 LQKENI. V dropped 1 base and J dropped 7; count of bases not matched to a gene: 5. The CDR3 DNA is TGTGCCAGCTCACCACTTACAGGGGGCAAAAATGAGCAGTTCTTC. Encoded protein: CASSPLTGGKNEQFF.

This clone was recorded once. This sequence joins TRBV10-3 and TRBJ2-7; 9 bases align to TRBD1. J lost 5 bases, V lost 3 bases, and 14 bases had no gene match. Looked up from germline, CDR1 is ENHRY and CDR2 is SYGVKD. This CDR3 spans 17 amino acids. The CDR3 protein is CAISEGGPGQGSHEQYF. In DNA, the CDR3 is TGTGCCATCAGTGAAGGTGGACCGGGACAGGGTTCCCACGAGCAGTACTTC.

This CDR3 is CASSPHTRLDEQFF. The CDR3 nucleotides read TGTGCCAGCAGCCCCCATACGCGCCTAGATGAGCAGTTCTTC. This chain joins TRBV7-9 and TRBJ2-1; D unresolved. Deletions cut 5 bases from V and 8 bases from J, with 16 bases between. Germline CDR1 reads SEHNR; CDR2 reads FQNEAQ (reference sequence). The CDR3 length is 14 residues. The entire variable domain, with the rest obtained from reference TRBV7-9 and TRBJ2-1, is as follows: DTGVSQNPRHKITKRGQNVTFRCDPISEHNRLYWYRQTLGQGPEFLTYFQNEAQLEKSRLLSDRFSAERPKGSFSTLEIQRTEQGDSAMYLCASSPHTRLDEQFFGPGTRLTVL.

The rearrangement joins TRBV6-5 to TRBJ2-3; D is uncertain. The germline V and J ends were trimmed by 6 bases and 7 bases, with 14 bases remaining between them. Germline values: CDR1 MNHEY, CDR2 SVGAGI. This CDR3 contains 13 residues. The CDR3 nucleotides read TGTGCCAGCAGCCTCACAGAAGCTAATACGCAGTATTTT. Translated: CASSLTEANTQYF.

The gene calls are TRBV19 and TRBJ1-1, with 10 bases fitting TRBD1. CDR3 length: 16 amino acids. In germline, CDR1 is LNHDA, CDR2 SQIVND (reference sequence). The ends lost 5 bases at V and 0 bases at J; junction bases unmatched: 6. The CDR3: CASSPRDRGMNTEAFF. The DNA for the CDR3 is TGTGCCAGTAGTCCCCGGGACAGGGGCATGAACACTGAAGCTTTCTTT.

The chain uses TRBV5-1 and TRBJ2-3; D is unresolved. V lost 0 bases and J 0 bases, leaving 5 bases between the germline ends. Germline CDR1 and CDR2: SGHRS and YFSETQ. The CDR3 totals 14 residues. CDR3 protein: CASSLGPSTDTQYF. The CDR3, as DNA: TGCGCCAGCAGCTTGGGACCAAGCACAGATACGCAGTATTTT.

The rearrangement joins TRBV7-6 to TRBJ2-1; 13 bases are shared with TRBD2. V lost 1 base to trimming and J lost 8 bases; unmatched junction nucleotides: 5. The CDR3 sequence is 16 residues long. Germline CDR1 is SGHVS and CDR2 is FNYEAQ. The CDR3 sequence: CASSLGTSGRPDEQFF. CDR3 sequence (DNA): TGTGCCAGCAGCTTAGGGACTAGCGGGAGACCAGATGAGCAGTTCTTC.

This sequence joins TRBV11-3 and TRBJ2-3; 9 positions match TRBD2. This CDR3 is built from 15 residues. CDR1 and CDR2 from the germline V gene are SGHNT and YENEEA. The V and J ends lost 5 bases and 3 bases, in that order; junction bases with no gene match: 6. This CDR3 reads CASSTGLAGTDTQYF. The CDR3 DNA is TGTGCCAGCAGCACCGGGCTAGCGGGGACAGATACGCAGTATTTT.

The chain employs TRBV28 and TRBJ1-2, with a weak D call TRBD1 (6 bases). The CDR3 consists of 13 residues. Germline CDR1 MDHEN, CDR2 SYDVKM. The V and J ends lost 5 bases and 4 bases respectively, with 11 bases between them. The CDR3 region has the DNA TGTGCCAGCAGTCTCCCAGGGGCCTATGGCTACACCTTC. Its translation: CASSLPGAYGYTF.

This chain uses TRBV19 with TRBJ2-7; 8 bases line up with TRBD2. The CDR3 sequence is 15 residues long. With 5 bases clipped from V and 6 bases from J, the junction kept 12 bases outside the gene matches. From germline, CDR1 is LNHDA and CDR2 SQIVND (reference sequence). Here the CDR3 DNA reads TGTGCCAGTAGTCCGCAAGCGGGAGCGGCCTTCGAGCAGTACTTC. The encoded protein is CASSPQAGAAFEQYF.

This chain connects TRBV5-1 to TRBJ2-1; 8 bases fit TRBD2. The CDR3 is made up of 18 amino acids. Germline-derived CDR1 and CDR2 are SGHRS and YFSETQ. J gave up 4 bases and V 3 bases, and 15 bases lay outside the gene matches. CDR3 residues: CASSWRTPGAGGYNEQFF. The CDR3 nucleotides read TGCGCCAGCAGCTGGAGGACCCCTGGGGCGGGAGGATACAATGAGCAGTTCTTC.

The chain is built from TRBV28 and TRBJ2-7, with 11 bases lining up with TRBD1. The CDR3 has 15 residues. Germline CDR1 reads MDHEN; CDR2 reads SYDVKM. The J segment lost 4 bases and the V segment lost 8 bases, leaving 10 bases of the junction unmatched. The CDR3 DNA reads TGTGCCAGCGGCAGACCGGGACAGGGGGTTTACGAGCAGTACTTC. Its translation is CASGRPGQGVYEQYF.

The genes are TRBV6-5 and TRBJ2-7, with 7 bases identical to TRBD1. Germline CDR1 reads MNHEY; CDR2 reads SVGAGI. J gave up 3 bases and V 6 bases, and 5 bases lay outside the gene matches. The CDR3 is made up of 13 amino acids. CDR3 DNA sequence: TGTGCCAGCAGCCGGGACAGAGACTACGAGCAGTACTTC. It codes for CASSRDRDYEQYF.

The CDR3 loop is CASGTSRQGEQYF. DNA for the CDR3: TGTGCCAGTGGGACCTCTCGGCAGGGCGAGCAGTACTTC. The J gene is TRBJ2-7, the V gene TRBV19; D assignment may be TRBD1 or TRBD2 (5 bases each). The V gene lost 8 bases and the J gene lost 6 bases, with 17 bases spanning the gap. CDR1 and CDR2 (germline): LNHDA, SQIVND (reference sequence). There are 13 residues in the CDR3. Filled out from reference TRBV19 and TRBJ2-7, the complete variable domain reads DGGITQSPKYLFRKEGQNVTLSCEQNLNHDAMYWYRQDPGQGLRLIYYSQIVNDFQKGDIAEGYSVSREKKESFPLTVTSAQKNPTAFYLCASGTSRQGEQYFGPGTRLTVT.

This chain uses TRBV18 with TRBJ2-7; the D gene is possibly TRBD1 (5 bases). Germline assignment: CDR1 KGHSH and CDR2 LQKENI. V lost 2 bases and J 2 bases, leaving 7 bases between the germline ends. The CDR3 has 13 amino acids. CDR3 loop: CASSPIQAYEQYF. The DNA of the CDR3 is TGTGCCAGCTCACCAATACAGGCCTACGAGCAGTACTTC. The whole variable domain, remainder taken from reference TRBV18 and TRBJ2-7, is NAGVMQNPRHLVRRRGQEARLRCSPMKGHSHVYWYRQLPEEGLKFMVYLQKENIIDESGMPKERFSAEFPKEGPSILRIQQVVRGDSAAYFCASSPIQAYEQYFGPGTRLTVT.

In this sample, this clone turned up once. The rearrangement uses TRBV6-5 and TRBJ1-4; D perhaps matches TRBD1 (6 bases). Trimming removed 5 bases from V and 3 bases from J, with 10 bases in between. The CDR3 has 14 residues. CDR1 and CDR2 (germline): MNHEY, SVGAGI. CDR3 amino acids: CASSQGFANEKLFF. The CDR3 DNA is TGTGCCAGCAGTCAGGGGTTCGCTAATGAAAAACTGTTTTTT.

The chain employs TRBV7-2 and TRBJ2-7, with 9 bases that match TRBD2. This CDR3 spans 15 amino acids. CDR1 SGHTA and CDR2 FQGNSA come from the germline V gene. V was clipped by 5 bases and J by 3 bases; unmatched bases: 8. CDR3 residues: CASSTIGLASYEQYF. The CDR3 bases are TGTGCCAGCAGCACGATCGGACTAGCGAGCTACGAGCAGTACTTC.

V is TRBV28 and J is TRBJ1-1; unclear D gene. Germline CDR1 MDHEN, CDR2 SYDVKM. The CDR3 is 15 amino acids. The V end was cut by 3 bases, the J end by 0 bases, with 11 bases between. The CDR3 nucleotides read TGTGCCAGCAGTTTTCCCGGCAGGATGAACACTGAAGCTTTCTTT. Residues: CASSFPGRMNTEAFF.

This rearrangement joins TRBV7-2 to TRBJ1-2; no clear D. The CDR3 sequence is 14 residues long. Germline V gene lookup returns CDR1 SGHTA and CDR2 FQGNSA. V shed 1 base and J shed 5 bases, with 11 bases lying between them. CDR3 region: CASSLDGNRYGYTF. The CDR3 DNA follows: TGTGCCAGCAGCTTAGATGGGAATCGGTATGGCTACACCTTC.

The V call is TRBV6-5, the J call TRBJ2-2; D call uncertain. The length of the CDR3 is 15 residues. The germline gives CDR1 MNHEY, CDR2 SVGAGI. Trimming cost V 1 base and J 2 bases, with 8 bases left between them. The CDR3: CASSYFGLNTGELFF. The DNA of the CDR3 is TGTGCCAGCAGTTACTTCGGTCTTAACACCGGGGAGCTGTTTTTT.

This sequence joins TRBV28 and TRBJ2-5; TRBD1 aligns across 9 bases. The CDR3 is 16 residues long. Looked up from germline, CDR1 is MDHEN and CDR2 is SYDVKM. The J segment lost 2 bases and the V segment lost 6 bases, leaving 10 bases of the junction unmatched. The CDR3 loop is CASRDPGQGQQETQYF. Here the CDR3 DNA reads TGTGCCAGCAGGGACCCGGGACAGGGACAGCAAGAGACCCAGTACTTC.

CDR3 sequence (DNA): TGTGCCAGCAGCTCGCAGGGGGTAGGTAATTCACCCCTCCACTTT. Translating it yields CASSSQGVGNSPLHF. The rearrangement links TRBV7-2 to TRBJ1-6, with 7 bases fitting TRBD1. Germline CDR1 is SGHTA and CDR2 is FQGNSA. V was pared by 4 bases and J by 6 bases, with 6 bases of the junction left unmatched. The CDR3 extends over 15 amino acids. Full variable domain (rest looked up from reference TRBV7-2 and TRBJ1-6): GAGVSQSPSNKVTEKGKDVELRCDPISGHTALYWYRQSLGQGLEFLIYFQGNSAPDKSGLPSDRFSAERTGGSVSTLTIQRTQQEDSAVYLCASSSQGVGNSPLHFGNGTRLTVT.